This T cell receptor beta chain was found in a study of lymphopenia after photon versus proton radiotherapy. General study results and limits: Larger post-nadir TCR diversity loss correlated inversely with survival in deceased patients. Relative stability marked proton patients; photon patients lost diversity and naive cells. Better survival with proton therapy was suggested as possible, not demonstrated.

The repertoire was sequenced with immunoSEQ multiplex PCR; TCRdb's copy has only in-frame clones and lacks some. The sample records more than 45,000 clones, 84% being singletons. For this clone: Its antigen is still unknown.

The CDR3 has 13 amino acids. Germline assignment: CDR1 MNHNY and CDR2 SVGAGI (reference sequence). The V and J ends lost 7 bases and 6 bases respectively, with 15 bases between them. V usage is TRBV6-6 and J usage is TRBJ1-2; D call uncertain. The receptor was isolated from a man aged 55 to 69 with pancreatic cancer. Sequenced material: peripheral blood, taken from a patient treated with proton-based radiotherapy. The CDR3 loop reads CASTPAGGNGYTF. Written as DNA, the CDR3 is TGTGCCAGCACCCCGGCGGGAGGGAATGGCTACACCTTC.